This T cell receptor beta chain was sequenced for a study of CD8+ T cells in alopecia areata. Treatment reported: oral pan-JAK inhibitor, 5-10 mg twice daily. As the sequencing template, cDNA was produced by extracting RNA and reverse transcribing it. Only in-frame clones appear in the TCRdb table, and some are missing; sequencing was by immunoSEQ multiplex PCR. The sample consists of around 100,000 clones, approximately 54% of them appearing once. In germline, CDR1 is SGHDT, CDR2 YYEEEE. CDR3 length equals 15 residues. V lost 3 bases to trimming and J lost 4 bases, with 16 bases between them. The specimen comprised CD8+ T cells sorted from blood, sampled at week 24, from a patient treated with tofacitinib. This TCR came from a human donor with alopecia areata. The gene calls are TRBV5-6 and TRBJ1-2, with TRBD1 as a possible D gene (5 bases). DNA of the CDR3: TGTGCCAGCAGCTGGGATACCAGGGCCGGCTATGGCTACACCTTC. It yields the protein CASSWDTRAGYGYTF.